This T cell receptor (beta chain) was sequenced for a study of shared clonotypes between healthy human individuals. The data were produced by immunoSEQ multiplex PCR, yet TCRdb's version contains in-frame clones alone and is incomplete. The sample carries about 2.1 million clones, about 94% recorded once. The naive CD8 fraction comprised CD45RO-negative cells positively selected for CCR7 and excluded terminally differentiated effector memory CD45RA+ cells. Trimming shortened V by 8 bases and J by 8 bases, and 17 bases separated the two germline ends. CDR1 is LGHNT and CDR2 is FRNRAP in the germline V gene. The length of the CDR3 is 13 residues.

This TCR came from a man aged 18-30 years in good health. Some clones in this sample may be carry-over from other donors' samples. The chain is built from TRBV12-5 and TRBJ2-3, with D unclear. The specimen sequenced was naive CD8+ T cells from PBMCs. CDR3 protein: CASSPIEPGTQYF. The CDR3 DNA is TGTGCTAGTAGTCCCATCGAGCCAGGTACGCAGTATTTT.